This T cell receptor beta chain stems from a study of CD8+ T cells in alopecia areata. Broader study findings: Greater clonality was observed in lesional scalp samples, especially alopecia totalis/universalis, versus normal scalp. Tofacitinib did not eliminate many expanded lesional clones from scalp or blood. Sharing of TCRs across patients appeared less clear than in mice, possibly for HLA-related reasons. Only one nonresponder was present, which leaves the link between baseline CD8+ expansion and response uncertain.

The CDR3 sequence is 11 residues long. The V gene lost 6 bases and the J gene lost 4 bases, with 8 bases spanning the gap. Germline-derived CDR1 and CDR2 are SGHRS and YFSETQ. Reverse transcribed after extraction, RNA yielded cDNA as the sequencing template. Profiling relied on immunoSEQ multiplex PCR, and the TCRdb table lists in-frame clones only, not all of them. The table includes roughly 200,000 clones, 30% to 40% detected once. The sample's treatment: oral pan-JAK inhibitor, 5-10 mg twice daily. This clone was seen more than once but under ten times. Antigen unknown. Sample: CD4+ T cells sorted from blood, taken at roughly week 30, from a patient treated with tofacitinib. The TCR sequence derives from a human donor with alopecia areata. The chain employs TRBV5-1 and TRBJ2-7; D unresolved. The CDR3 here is CASKGSYEQYF. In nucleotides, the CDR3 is TGCGCCAGCAAGGGTTCTTACGAGCAGTACTTC.